One and the same sample provided the 21 T cell receptor beta chains below, sequenced in a study of immune reconstitution after stem cell transplant in scleroderma. TCRdb processed the RT-PCR reads anew with MiXCR; each CDR3 protein has one entry. The sample has roughly 2,000 distinct CDR3 sequences; roughly a sixth are singletons. Collection of the sample occurred before or after autologous hematopoietic stem cell transplantation (not recorded which). These receptors were taken from a female donor with systemic sclerosis.

Regarding this clonotype: A read error may be the cause here, since a much bigger clone is one base away. This chain links TRBV2 with TRBJ2-1; D call uncertain. The length of the CDR3 is 10 residues. The V gene's germline CDR1 is SNHLY and CDR2 FYNNEI. CDR3 protein: CAGSYNEQFF. CDR3 coding DNA: TGTGCCGGCAGTTACAATGAGCAGTTCTTC.

This clonotype was observed a few times. This may be a read error, as it is one base from a much larger clone. The gene calls are TRBV5-6 and TRBJ1-6; D is possibly TRBD1 (6 bases). The V gene's germline CDR1 is SGHDT and CDR2 YYEEEE. This CDR3 spans 14 amino acids. The CDR3 is CASSPGQKNSPLRF. The CDR3 nucleotides are TGTGCCAGCAGCCCAGGACAGAAGAATTCACCCCTCCGCTTT.

This clonotype qualifies as medium-sized. This chain connects TRBV25-1 to TRBJ2-5, with D maybe TRBD2 (5 bases). The V end lost 2 bases, the J end lost 0 bases, and 7 bases lay between the germline ends. The germline V gene encodes CDR1 MGHDK and CDR2 SYGVNS. The CDR3 totals 14 residues. Written as DNA, the CDR3 is TGTGCCAGCAGTGAACGAGGGCACCAAGAGACCCAGTACTTC. This sequence encodes CASSERGHQETQYF.

This clonotype was observed a handful of times. The chain combines TRBV7-2 with TRBJ2-6; 8 nucleotides agree with TRBD1. J gave up 8 bases and V 5 bases, and 8 bases lay outside the gene matches. CDR1 SGHTA and CDR2 FQGNSA come from the germline V gene. The CDR3 is 15 amino acids. CDR3 residues: CASSALLRGPNVLTF. The CDR3 DNA reads TGTGCCAGCAGCGCGTTGCTCAGGGGGCCCAACGTCCTGACTTTC. The variable domain in full, with the rest retrieved from reference TRBV7-2 and TRBJ2-6, is GAGVSQSPSNKVTEKGKDVELRCDPISGHTALYWYRQSLGQGLEFLIYFQGNSAPDKSGLPSDRFSAERTGGSVSTLTIQRTQQEDSAVYLCASSALLRGPNVLTFGAGSRLTVL.

Judged by abundance, this clonotype is hyperexpanded. This chain joins TRBV7-2 and TRBJ1-2; 8 nucleotides align to TRBD1. V trimming: 9 bases; J trimming: 4 bases; junction bases outside the gene matches: 7. In germline, CDR1 is SGHTA, CDR2 FQGNSA. The CDR3 covers 13 residues. CDR3 DNA sequence: TGTGCCAGTGAACAGGGGGAAGGCTATGGCTACACCTTC. It encodes CASEQGEGYGYTF.

J is TRBJ1-5 and V is TRBV7-2; 9 bases line up with TRBD1. Trimming at V came to 4 bases and at J to 0 bases, leaving 1 base not matched to a gene. CDR3 length: 15 amino acids. CDR1 is SGHTA and CDR2 is FQGNSA in the germline V gene. CDR3 sequence reads: CASSSGQGSNQPQHF. CDR3 coding DNA: TGTGCCAGCAGCTCGGGACAGGGTAGCAATCAGCCCCAGCATTTT.

By sample fraction, this clonotype is medium-sized. The rearrangement links TRBV28 to TRBJ2-2; 8 positions match TRBD1. The CDR3 sequence is 16 residues long. The trim removed 6 bases at V and 6 bases at J, leaving 12 bases unmatched. CDR1 is MDHEN, CDR2 SYDVKM, per germline. In DNA form, the CDR3 reads TGTGCCAGCAGCCCCTACGGACAGGGAATCCCCGGGGAGCTGTTTTTT. Translation gives CASSPYGQGIPGELFF.

Regarding this clonotype: With a much larger clone just one base away, this may be a read error. The CDR3 sequence: CSVASFSGANVMTF. The CDR3 nucleotides read TGCAGTGTGGCCAGCTTCTCTGGGGCCAACGTCATGACTTTC. This chain links TRBV20-1 with TRBJ2-6; D possibly corresponds to TRBD1 (5 bases). CDR1 is DFQATT, CDR2 SNEGSKA, per germline (reference sequence). This CDR3 spans 14 amino acids.

By frequency in the sample, this clonotype is large. V usage is TRBV7-2 and J usage is TRBJ1-1; D remains ambiguous. The germline V and J ends were trimmed by 3 bases and 5 bases, with 4 bases remaining between them. Per the germline V gene, CDR1 is SGHTA and CDR2 is FQGNSA. The CDR3 contains 11 residues. CDR3 sequence reads: CASSLYTEAFF. The CDR3 DNA reads as TGTGCCAGCAGCTTGTATACTGAAGCTTTCTTT.

V gene TRBV5-1 combines with J gene TRBJ1-1; D is unclear. Germline CDR1 reads SGHRS; CDR2 reads YFSETQ. V dropped 0 bases and J dropped 2 bases, with 11 bases sitting between them. This CDR3 region has 15 residues. CDR3 nucleotides: TGCGCCAGCAGCTTGGGGCAGTCAGGTAACACTGAAGCTTTCTTT. Translating gives CASSLGQSGNTEAFF.

The rearrangement links TRBV7-2 to TRBJ1-3; D is unclear. The CDR3 runs to 15 residues. In germline, CDR1 is SGHTA, CDR2 FQGNSA. V lost 4 bases and J lost 0, with 10 bases in between. The CDR3 nucleotides read TGTGCCAGCAGCTCTGACCCCAGCTCTGGAAACACCATATATTTT. This translates into CASSSDPSSGNTIYF.

This clonotype is categorized as medium-sized. The chain has TRBV7-2 and TRBJ1-1; D is uncertain. This CDR3 has 16 residues. Trimming shortened V by 1 base and J by 4 bases, and 16 bases separated the two germline ends. Germline-derived CDR1 and CDR2 are SGHTA and FQGNSA. The CDR3 DNA is TGTGCCAGCAGCTTAGAATGGTGGGCTCCGGGCACTGAAGCTTTCTTT. Amino acid sequence: CASSLEWWAPGTEAFF.

This clonotype was picked up a small number of times. Relative to the germline gene, one junction end is altered; a read error may explain this. V gene TRBV6-1 combines with J gene TRBJ1-2; D is undetermined. Germline values: CDR1 MNHNS, CDR2 SASEGT. This CDR3 region has 17 residues. CDR3 in amino acids: CASSDHIWEKINYGCTF. In DNA, the CDR3 is TGTGCCAGCAGTGATCATATCTGGGAGAAGATTAACTATGGCTGCACCTTC.

By share, this clonotype ranks as medium-sized. The chain is built from TRBV29-1 and TRBJ2-1, with 7 bases that match TRBD2. CDR3 length equals 13 residues. The germline V gene encodes CDR1 SQVTM and CDR2 ANQGSEA. Trimming cost V 2 bases and J 4 bases; bases outside gene matches: 2. CDR3: CSVETGGYNEQFF. CDR3 DNA: TGCAGCGTTGAAACGGGGGGTTACAATGAGCAGTTCTTC.

In its sample, this clonotype ranks as medium-sized. The chain is built from TRBV20-1 and TRBJ1-6; no clear D gene. The V gene's germline CDR1 is DFQATT and CDR2 SNEGSKA (reference sequence). The ends were cut back, 3 bases at V and 0 bases at J, with 9 bases in the middle. The CDR3 spans 15 residues. CDR3 coding DNA: TGCAGTGCTAGGATAGGGAGCTCCTATAATTCACCCCTCCACTTT. This sequence encodes CSARIGSSYNSPLHF.

A few counts support this clonotype. This chain connects TRBV7-2 to TRBJ1-2; no definite D call. Germline CDR1 and CDR2: SGHTA and FQGNSA. The CDR3 extends over 13 amino acids. V shed 1 base and J shed 5 bases, with 8 bases lying between them. Here the CDR3 DNA reads TGTGCCAGCAGCTTAGTGACTCATTATGGCTACACCTTC. Translation: CASSLVTHYGYTF.

By share, this clonotype counts as large (0.1 to 1%). This sequence joins TRBV27 and TRBJ2-7, with 7 nucleotides matching TRBD2. This CDR3 has 13 residues. J was trimmed by 6 bases and V by 4 bases; bases with no gene match: 6. Germline V CDR1 and CDR2: MNHEY, SMNVEV (reference sequence). The CDR3 sequence: CASSYTSAGEQYF. CDR3 coding DNA: TGTGCCAGCAGTTACACTAGCGCTGGCGAGCAGTACTTC.

This sequence joins TRBV28 and TRBJ1-5; maybe TRBD1 (6 bases). This CDR3 has 15 amino acids. Trimming shortened V by 3 bases and J by 2 bases, and 11 bases separated the two germline ends. CDR1 MDHEN and CDR2 SYDVKM come from the germline V gene. The CDR3: CASSFAGARNQPQHF. The CDR3 DNA is TGTGCCAGCAGTTTCGCAGGGGCGCGCAATCAGCCCCAGCATTTT.

This clonotype is classed as medium-sized. The rearrangement links TRBV5-1 to TRBJ2-2; D is ambiguous. In germline, CDR1 is SGHRS, CDR2 YFSETQ. This CDR3 spans 15 amino acids. V lost 4 bases and J 1 base, leaving 11 bases between the germline ends. The CDR3 loop is CASSQMTLNTGELFF. The CDR3 region has the DNA TGCGCCAGCAGCCAAATGACACTGAACACCGGGGAGCTGTTTTTT.

Within the sample, this clonotype is medium-sized. The chain links TRBV29-1 to TRBJ1-2, with 9 bases matching TRBD1. This CDR3 has 16 residues. CDR1 SQVTM and CDR2 ANQGSEA come from the germline V gene. Trimming cost V 4 bases and J 8 bases; bases outside gene matches: 17. CDR3: CSVAQGGGQGSQGYTF. For the CDR3, the DNA is TGCAGCGTTGCCCAAGGAGGGGGACAGGGATCTCAAGGCTACACCTTC.

By proportion, this clonotype is medium-sized. This chain uses TRBV20-1 with TRBJ1-5; D call uncertain. Germline assignment: CDR1 DFQATT and CDR2 SNEGSKA (reference sequence). The CDR3 consists of 14 residues. V lost 3 bases and J 2 bases, leaving 11 bases between the germline ends. As DNA, the CDR3 is TGCAGTGCTAGCCAGGACGTCCGCAATCAGCCCCAGCATTTT. It translates to CSASQDVRNQPQHF.